The sequence of this T cell receptor (beta chain) was determined in a study of a mutant IDH1 vaccine in newly diagnosed glioma. Study-level background: Mean patient age was around 40 years; around 60% were male and around 38% female.

Sequencing used immunoSEQ multiplex PCR; TCRdb keeps in-frame clones, though not all of them. The table has 85,000 to 100,000 clones, about four fifths seen once. Time point of the sample: baseline, week 1 (first vaccination visit). Documented treatment: pre-vaccination baseline after standard-of-care therapy. The CDR3 is 14 residues long. V gave up 6 bases and J gave up 0 bases; unmatched junction bases: 4. Per the germline V gene, CDR1 is SQVTM and CDR2 is ANQGSEA. This rearrangement joins TRBV29-1 to TRBJ1-5; 8 bases fit TRBD1. Sequenced here: PBMCs, sampled from a glioma patient treated with radiotherapy, temozolomide or both. The source is a woman between 45 and 65 years old with glioma. In DNA form, the CDR3 reads TGCAGCGTGTCGGGACAGGATAGCAATCAGCCCCAGCATTTT. As protein: CSVSGQDSNQPQHF.